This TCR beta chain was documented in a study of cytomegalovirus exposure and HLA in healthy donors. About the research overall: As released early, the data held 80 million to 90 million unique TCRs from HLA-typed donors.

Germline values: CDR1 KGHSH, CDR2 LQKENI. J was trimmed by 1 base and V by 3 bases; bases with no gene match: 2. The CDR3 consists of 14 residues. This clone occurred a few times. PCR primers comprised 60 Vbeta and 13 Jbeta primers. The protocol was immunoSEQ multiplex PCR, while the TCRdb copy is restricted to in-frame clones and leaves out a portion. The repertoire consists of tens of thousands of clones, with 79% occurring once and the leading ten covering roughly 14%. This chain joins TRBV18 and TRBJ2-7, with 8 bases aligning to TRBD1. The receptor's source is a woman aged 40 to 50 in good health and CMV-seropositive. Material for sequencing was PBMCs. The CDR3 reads CASSPTGDSYEQYF. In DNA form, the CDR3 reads TGTGCCAGCTCACCGACAGGGGATTCCTACGAGCAGTACTTC.